These 25 T cell receptor beta chains came from one sample sequenced in a study of T cell responses to AZD1222 COVID-19 vaccine. Method: immunoSEQ multiplex PCR; TCRdb's copy keeps in-frame clones and lacks some. The sample gives 160,000 or so clones, about 90% of which show up once; approximately 2% is in the top ten. The material sequenced was peripheral blood, taken on day 0 of AZD1222 vaccination. The receptors shown here come from an adult in good health.

The CDR3 DNA reads TGTGCCTGGAGTTCCGATGGATACACTGAAGCTTTCTTT. It codes for CAWSSDGYTEAFF. This chain joins TRBV30 and TRBJ1-1; D call uncertain. V lost 2 bases and J lost 3, with 10 bases in between. The CDR3 has 13 amino acids. Germline CDR1 is GTSNPN and CDR2 is SVGIG (reference sequence).

This chain uses TRBV20-1 with TRBJ1-1; possible D gene TRBD1, 5 bases. CDR1 and CDR2 from the germline V gene are DFQATT and SNEGSKA (reference sequence). V shed 3 bases and J shed 5 bases, with 13 bases lying between them. The CDR3 covers 13 residues. As DNA, the CDR3 is TGCAGTGCTAGTTCCAGGGCGGGGACTGAAGCTTTCTTT. Translation: CSASSRAGTEAFF.

This sequence joins TRBV27 and TRBJ2-2; TRBD1 or TRBD2 may be the D gene (6 bases each). Germline loops: CDR1 MNHEY, CDR2 SMNVEV (reference sequence). The CDR3 length is 16 residues. V was shortened by 1 base and J by 1 base, with 10 bases between the two germline ends. The CDR3 DNA reads as TGTGCCAGCAGTTTATGGGGGGACAAGAACACCGGGGAGCTGTTTTTT. Its translation is CASSLWGDKNTGELFF.

This clone was observed once. The genes are TRBV7-9 and TRBJ2-7; 8 bases map to TRBD1. V lost 6 bases to trimming and J lost 2 bases; unmatched junction nucleotides: 6. The germline V gene encodes CDR1 SEHNR and CDR2 FQNEAQ (reference sequence). CDR3 length: 14 residues. CDR3 DNA: TGTGCCAGCAGTCAAACGGGACAGGCCTACGAGCAGTACTTC. Amino acid sequence: CASSQTGQAYEQYF. The full variable domain, in which reference TRBV7-9 and TRBJ2-7 provide the parts outside the CDR3, is DTGVSQNPRHKITKRGQNVTFRCDPISEHNRLYWYRQTLGQGPEFLTYFQNEAQLEKSRLLSDRFSAERPKGSFSTLEIQRTEQGDSAMYLCASSQTGQAYEQYFGPGTRLTVT.

V and J are TRBV9 and TRBJ2-3; D might be TRBD2 (6 bases). Trimming pared 0 bases from V and 0 bases from J, leaving 11 bases between. Per germline, CDR1 SGDLS and CDR2 YYNGEE. This CDR3 region has 16 residues. In DNA, the CDR3 is TGTGCCAGCAGCGTAGCTGGACTACTTAGCACAGATACGCAGTATTTT. Translation gives CASSVAGLLSTDTQYF.

The rearrangement joins TRBV19 to TRBJ1-2, with 7 bases fitting TRBD1. After removal of 5 bases from V and 6 bases from J, the junction contained 3 bases not matched to a gene. This CDR3 is 12 amino acids long. The germline gives CDR1 LNHDA, CDR2 SQIVND (reference sequence). The CDR3: CASSRQGDGYTF. CDR3 DNA: TGTGCCAGTAGTCGACAGGGCGATGGCTACACCTTC. The full variable domain, completed using reference TRBV19 and TRBJ1-2, is DGGITQSPKYLFRKEGQNVTLSCEQNLNHDAMYWYRQDPGQGLRLIYYSQIVNDFQKGDIAEGYSVSREKKESFPLTVTSAQKNPTAFYLCASSRQGDGYTFGSGTRLTVV.

This sequence joins TRBV9 and TRBJ2-5, with D possibly being TRBD2 (6 bases). Germline CDR1 and CDR2: SGDLS and YYNGEE. Trimming took 2 bases from V and 1 from J, leaving 21 bases between them. This CDR3 contains 18 residues. The CDR3 DNA sequence: TGTGCCAGCAGCGTCGGACCTGGGGACGGCGGGACCCAAGAGACCCAGTACTTC. It encodes CASSVGPGDGGTQETQYF.

The CDR3 bases are TGTGCCAGCAGTTGGGATCCCAACTCTGGGGCCAACGTCCTGACTTTC. Its translation: CASSWDPNSGANVLTF. The J gene is TRBJ2-6, the V gene TRBV28, with D uncertain. CDR1 is MDHEN, CDR2 SYDVKM, per germline. The CDR3 runs 16 residues. The V gene lost 4 bases and the J gene lost 0 bases, with 10 bases spanning the gap. Complete variable domain (other parts from reference TRBV28 and TRBJ2-6): DVKVTQSSRYLVKRTGEKVFLECVQDMDHENMFWYRQDPGLGLRLIYFSYDVKMKEKGDIPEGYSVSREKKERFSLILESASTNQTSMYLCASSWDPNSGANVLTFGAGSRLTVL.

The chain has TRBV28 and TRBJ1-3; no definite D call. Germline values: CDR1 MDHEN, CDR2 SYDVKM. Trimming cost V 4 bases and J 0 bases, with 13 bases left between them. The CDR3 covers 16 residues. CDR3 protein: CASSSLADYSGNTIYF. The CDR3, as DNA: TGTGCCAGCAGTTCACTAGCGGACTACTCTGGAAACACCATATATTTT.

The chain combines TRBV28 with TRBJ1-6; possible D gene TRBD1, 6 bases. Trimming left V 5 bases short and J 9 bases short, with 17 bases between. Germline-derived CDR1 and CDR2 are MDHEN and SYDVKM. The CDR3 covers 15 residues. CDR3 region: CASSPGGQGGSPLHF. The CDR3 DNA is TGTGCCAGCAGTCCGGGGGGCCAGGGAGGTTCACCCCTCCACTTT.

V and J are TRBV3-1 (or the pseudogene TRBV3-2) and TRBJ2-7; D possibly corresponds to TRBD1 (6 bases). Trimming left V 0 bases short and J 0 bases short, with 9 bases between. Germline V CDR1 and CDR2: LGHDT, YNNKEL (reference sequence). There are 15 residues in the CDR3. The CDR3 region is CASSQDTGSSYEQYF. The CDR3 DNA follows: TGTGCCAGCAGCCAAGACACAGGGAGCTCCTACGAGCAGTACTTC.

This clone was observed once. V gene TRBV4-3 combines with J gene TRBJ2-7, with no clear D. This CDR3 is 15 amino acids long. Between the trimmed V and J ends, which lost 1 base and 3 bases, there was a span of 13 bases. Germline assignment: CDR1 LGHNA and CDR2 YSLEER. DNA for the CDR3: TGCGCCAGCAGCCAAGGAGTGGCAGATTTCTACGAGCAGTACTTC. It yields the protein CASSQGVADFYEQYF.

The V call is TRBV4-1, the J call TRBJ1-3; a weak D match, TRBD1 (5 bases). This CDR3 has 16 residues. The germline gives CDR1 MGHRA, CDR2 YSYEKL. Trimming removed 8 bases from V and 4 bases from J, with 21 bases in between. CDR3 loop: CASFGAGGAEGNTIYF. The CDR3 DNA reads TGCGCCAGCTTCGGGGCGGGAGGGGCGGAAGGAAACACCATATATTTT.

The chain couples TRBV11-3 to TRBJ2-7, with 8 positions matching TRBD1. This CDR3 spans 16 amino acids. Trimming cost V 1 base and J 0 bases; bases outside gene matches: 5. In germline, CDR1 is SGHNT, CDR2 YENEEA. The CDR3 nucleotides read TGTGCCAGCAGCTTAGGATCCGGGACAGGCTCCTACGAGCAGTACTTC. Amino acids: CASSLGSGTGSYEQYF.

This chain uses TRBV5-1 with TRBJ2-3, with no clear D. Germline CDR1 and CDR2: SGHRS and YFSETQ. Trimming took 0 bases from V and 3 from J, leaving 5 bases between them. This CDR3 has 13 amino acids. The CDR3 protein is CASSLAGTDTQYF. CDR3 in DNA: TGCGCCAGCAGCTTGGCCGGAACAGATACGCAGTATTTT.

This chain joins TRBV18 and TRBJ2-2; a possible D gene is TRBD1 (5 bases). V dropped 2 bases and J dropped 1 base, with 11 bases sitting between them. CDR1 is KGHSH, CDR2 LQKENI, per germline. The CDR3 length is 16 residues. CDR3 protein: CASSPRRRENTGELFF. The CDR3 nucleotides are TGTGCCAGCTCACCAAGGCGCAGGGAGAACACCGGGGAGCTGTTTTTT.

The V call is TRBV21-1, the J call TRBJ2-2; TRBD1 reflects the table's D call only, with no check against the DNA. TRBV21-1 is a pseudogene. This CDR3 comprises 18 residues. The CDR3 nucleotides read TGTGCCAGCAGCCCCAAACAGCAAATAGTCCAGAACACCGGGGAGCTGTTTTTT. Protein sequence: CASSPKQQIVQNTGELFF.

This chain uses TRBV19 with TRBJ1-1, with 9 bases identical to TRBD1. Germline CDR1 reads LNHDA; CDR2 reads SQIVND (reference sequence). The CDR3 has 16 amino acids. The junction had 6 bases not matched to a gene; V was cut back by 3 bases and J by 1 base. CDR3 amino acids: CASSMAGTGKNTEAFF. The CDR3 DNA is TGTGCCAGTAGTATGGCGGGGACAGGGAAGAACACTGAAGCTTTCTTT.

The chain has TRBV5-8 and TRBJ1-1; no reliable D call. Germline CDR1 is SGHTS and CDR2 is YDEGEE. The V gene lost 0 bases and the J gene lost 1 base, with 10 bases spanning the gap. The CDR3 loop spans 15 amino acids. CDR3 sequence: CASSLGPHQNTEAFF. The DNA of the CDR3 is TGTGCCAGCAGCTTGGGACCTCACCAGAACACTGAAGCTTTCTTT.

The CDR3 loop is CATIPDRVSRSGANVLTF. Here the CDR3 DNA reads TGTGCCACCATCCCAGACAGGGTATCTCGGTCGGGGGCCAACGTCCTGACTTTC. V is TRBV15 and J is TRBJ2-6, with 7 bases aligning to TRBD1. Germline CDR1 LNHNV, CDR2 YYDKDF (reference sequence). Trimming at V came to 7 bases and at J to 4 bases, leaving 16 bases not matched to a gene. CDR3 length equals 18 residues.

The V gene is TRBV14, the J gene TRBJ1-1; 7 bases fit TRBD1. V was clipped by 2 bases and J by 1 base; unmatched bases: 7. The CDR3 covers 16 residues. Germline CDR1 reads SGHDN; CDR2 reads FVKESK. In nucleotides, the CDR3 is TGTGCCAGCAGCCAACCTCCGTCAGGGGGGAACACTGAAGCTTTCTTT. Its translation is CASSQPPSGGNTEAFF.

The genes are TRBV27 and TRBJ1-5, with D perhaps matching TRBD1 (5 bases). Germline CDR1 is MNHEY and CDR2 is SMNVEV (reference sequence). V shed 6 bases and J shed 6 bases, with 18 bases lying between them. There are 15 residues in the CDR3. The DNA for the CDR3 is TGTGCCAGCAGACCTTCGTCGGGGGTAGGTCAGCCCCAGCATTTT. It specifies CASRPSSGVGQPQHF.

The V call is TRBV5-1, the J call TRBJ2-3; TRBD2 matches 9 bases. Germline-derived CDR1 and CDR2 are SGHRS and YFSETQ. The CDR3 is 15 residues long. V lost 5 bases to trimming and J lost 1 base; unmatched junction nucleotides: 5. The CDR3 reads CASRIAGDRTDTQYF. The CDR3 nucleotides read TGCGCCAGCAGAATAGCGGGGGACCGCACAGATACGCAGTATTTT.

This rearrangement joins TRBV29-1 to TRBJ2-7, with TRBD2 matching over 7 bases. V trimming: 4 bases; J trimming: 2 bases; junction bases outside the gene matches: 8. The CDR3 covers 14 residues. Looked up from germline, CDR1 is SQVTM and CDR2 is ANQGSEA. The CDR3 DNA reads TGCAGCGTTGGGGGAGGGTCAAGGACCTACGAGCAGTACTTC. Translating it yields CSVGGGSRTYEQYF.

This clone was counted a few times. CDR3 sequence reads: CASSPTGTDTQYF. The DNA of the CDR3 is TGTGCCAGCAGCCCAACAGGGACAGATACGCAGTATTTT. The chain links TRBV5-4 to TRBJ2-3, with a possible D match to TRBD1 (6 bases). Deletions cut 4 bases from V and 3 bases from J, with 9 bases between. In germline, CDR1 is SGHNT, CDR2 YYREEE (reference sequence). The CDR3 has 13 residues.